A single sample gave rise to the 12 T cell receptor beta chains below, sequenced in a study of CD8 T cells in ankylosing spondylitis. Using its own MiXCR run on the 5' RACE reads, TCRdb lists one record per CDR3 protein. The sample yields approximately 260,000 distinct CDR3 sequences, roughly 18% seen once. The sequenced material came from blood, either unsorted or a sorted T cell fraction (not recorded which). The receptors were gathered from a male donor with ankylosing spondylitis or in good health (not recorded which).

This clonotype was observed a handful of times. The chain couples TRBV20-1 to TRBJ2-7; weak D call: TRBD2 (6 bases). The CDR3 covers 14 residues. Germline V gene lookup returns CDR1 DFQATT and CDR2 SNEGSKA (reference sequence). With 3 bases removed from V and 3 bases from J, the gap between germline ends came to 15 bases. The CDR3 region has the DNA TGCAGTGCTAGGGGACTCGCAGAGGTCTACGAGCAGTACTTC. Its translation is CSARGLAEVYEQYF.

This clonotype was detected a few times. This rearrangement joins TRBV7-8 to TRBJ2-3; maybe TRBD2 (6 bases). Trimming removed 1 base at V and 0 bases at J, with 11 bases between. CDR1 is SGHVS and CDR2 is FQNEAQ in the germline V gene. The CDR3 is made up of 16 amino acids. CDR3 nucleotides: TGTGCCAGCAGCTTAGACCCAAGCGGGAGCACAGATACGCAGTATTTT. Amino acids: CASSLDPSGSTDTQYF. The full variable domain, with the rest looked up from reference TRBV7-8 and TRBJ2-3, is GAGVSQSPRYKVAKRGQDVALRCDPISGHVSLFWYQQALGQGPEFLTYFQNEAQLDKSGLPSDRFFAERPEGSVSTLKIQRTQQEDSAVYLCASSLDPSGSTDTQYFGPGTRLTVL.

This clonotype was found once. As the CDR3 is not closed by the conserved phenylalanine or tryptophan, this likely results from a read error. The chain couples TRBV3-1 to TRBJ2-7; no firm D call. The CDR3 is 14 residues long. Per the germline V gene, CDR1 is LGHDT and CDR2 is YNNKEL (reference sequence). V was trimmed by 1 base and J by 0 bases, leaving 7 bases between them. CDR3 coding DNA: TGTGCCAGCAGCCAAGCCGGGTACTCCTACGAGCAGTACTCC. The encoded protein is CASSQAGYSYEQYS.

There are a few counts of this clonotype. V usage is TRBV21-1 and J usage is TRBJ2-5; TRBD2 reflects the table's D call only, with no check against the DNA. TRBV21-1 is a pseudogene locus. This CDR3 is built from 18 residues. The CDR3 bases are TGTGCCAGCAGCAGACGACTAGCGGGAGGGGAGTACCAAGAGACCCAGTACTTC. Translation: CASSRRLAGGEYQETQYF.

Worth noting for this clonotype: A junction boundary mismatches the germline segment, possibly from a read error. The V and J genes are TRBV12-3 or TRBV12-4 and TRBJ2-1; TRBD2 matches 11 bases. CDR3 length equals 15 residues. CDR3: CASNLAGGPYNEQFF. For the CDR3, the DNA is TGTGCCAGCAATTTAGCGGGAGGGCCTTACAATGAGCAGTTCTTC.

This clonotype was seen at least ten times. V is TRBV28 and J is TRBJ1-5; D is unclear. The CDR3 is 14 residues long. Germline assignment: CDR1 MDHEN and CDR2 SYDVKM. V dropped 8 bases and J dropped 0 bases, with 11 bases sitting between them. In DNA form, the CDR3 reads TGTGCCAGCGGGCGACGGGTTAGCAATCAGCCCCAGCATTTT. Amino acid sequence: CASGRRVSNQPQHF.

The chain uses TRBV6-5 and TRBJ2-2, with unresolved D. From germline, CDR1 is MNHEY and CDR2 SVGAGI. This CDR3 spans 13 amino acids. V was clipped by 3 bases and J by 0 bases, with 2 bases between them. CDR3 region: CASSYTNTGELFF. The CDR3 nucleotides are TGTGCCAGCAGTTATACGAACACCGGGGAGCTGTTTTTT.

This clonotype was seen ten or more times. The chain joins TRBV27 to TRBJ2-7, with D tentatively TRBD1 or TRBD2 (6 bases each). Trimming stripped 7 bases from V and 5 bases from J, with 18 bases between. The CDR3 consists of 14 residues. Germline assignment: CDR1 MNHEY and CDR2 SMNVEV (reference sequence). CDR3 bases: TGTGCCAGCACCACGGGGGCGGGAATCCACGAGCAGTACTTC. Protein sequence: CASTTGAGIHEQYF.

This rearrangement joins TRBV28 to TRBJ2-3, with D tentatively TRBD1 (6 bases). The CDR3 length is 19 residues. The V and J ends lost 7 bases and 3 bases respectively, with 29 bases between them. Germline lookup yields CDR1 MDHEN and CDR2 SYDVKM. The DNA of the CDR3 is TGTGCCAGCAAAGAACGTGGGGGCAGAATTCTGCTCCAGACAGATACGCAGTATTTT. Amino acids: CASKERGGRILLQTDTQYF.

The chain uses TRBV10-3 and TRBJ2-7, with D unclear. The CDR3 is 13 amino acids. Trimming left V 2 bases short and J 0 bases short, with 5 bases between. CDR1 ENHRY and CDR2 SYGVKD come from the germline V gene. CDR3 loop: CAISEPGSYEQYF. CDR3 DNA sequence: TGTGCCATCAGTGAGCCGGGCTCCTACGAGCAGTACTTC.

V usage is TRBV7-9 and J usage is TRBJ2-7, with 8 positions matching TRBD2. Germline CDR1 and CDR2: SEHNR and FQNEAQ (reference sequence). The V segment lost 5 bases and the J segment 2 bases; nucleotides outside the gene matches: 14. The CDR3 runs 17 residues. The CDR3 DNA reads TGTGCCAGCAGCCCGGGGGGGGGACTAGTGACCCCCTACGAGCAGTACTTC. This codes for CASSPGGGLVTPYEQYF.

CDR3 region: CASSALTGSKLYEQYF. In DNA, the CDR3 is TGTGCCAGCAGTGCCCTGACAGGGAGTAAGCTCTACGAGCAGTACTTC. The V call is TRBV27, the J call TRBJ2-7; TRBD1 aligns across 7 bases. Germline trimming cut 5 bases from V and 3 bases from J; bases unmatched to any gene: 13. Germline V gives CDR1 MNHEY, CDR2 SMNVEV (reference sequence). The CDR3 length is 16 residues.